These T cell receptor beta chains were read from a single sample in a study of cytomegalovirus exposure and HLA in healthy donors. Method: immunoSEQ multiplex PCR; TCRdb's copy keeps in-frame clones and lacks some. The sample has 100,000 to 150,000 clones, around 77% seen once. The source material was PBMCs. The source is a woman aged 55-70 years in good health and CMV-seronegative. The CDR3 runs from the conserved cysteine through the conserved F or W. Each record gives: D gene, V gene, clone size, J gene, CDR3 protein, CDR3 DNA. The D gene is left open where the match is weak. Clone sizes are given selectively: once, few, many, or a class where the clone is expanded.

TRBD2	TRBV10-3	NA	TRBJ2-1	CAISTLGGADNEQFF	TGTGCCATCAGTACTCTCGGGGGGGCCGACAATGAGCAGTTCTTC
NA	TRBV9	NA	TRBJ1-4	CASSVVPGEKLFF	TGTGCCAGCAGCGTAGTACCAGGCGAAAAACTGTTTTTT
NA	TRBV18	NA	TRBJ1-1	CASSPTRDTEAFF	TGTGCCAGCTCACCTACTAGAGACACTGAAGCTTTCTTT
NA	TRBV30	NA	TRBJ1-1	CAWSLRGAEAFF	TGTGCCTGGAGCCTCCGCGGTGCTGAAGCTTTCTTT
TRBD1	TRBV2	NA	TRBJ1-2	CASSEYRGQYYGYTF	TGTGCCAGCAGTGAATACAGGGGGCAATACTATGGCTACACCTTC
TRBD2	TRBV7-6	NA	TRBJ2-2	CASSPGTSGHTGELFF	TGTGCCAGCAGCCCCGGGACTAGCGGGCACACCGGGGAGCTGTTTTTT
TRBD2	TRBV6-4	once	TRBJ2-2	CASNPLGLAGGPGGELFF	TGTGCCAGCAACCCTTTGGGACTAGCGGGAGGGCCGGGCGGGGAGCTGTTTTTT
NA	TRBV5-1	few	TRBJ2-7	CASSLGPAYEQYF	TGCGCCAGCAGCTTGGGGCCAGCCTACGAGCAGTACTTC
TRBD2	TRBV2	NA	TRBJ2-3	CASSGGLAIAADTQYF	TGTGCCAGCAGTGGGGGACTAGCGATTGCGGCAGATACGCAGTATTTT
NA	TRBV21-1	NA	TRBJ1-1	CASSLRGKLNTEAFF	TGTGCCAGCAGCTTGAGAGGGAAGTTGAACACTGAAGCTTTCTTT
TRBD1	TRBV7-9	NA	TRBJ1-1	CASSPWDRPNTEAFF	TGTGCCAGCAGCCCTTGGGACAGGCCTAACACTGAAGCTTTCTTT
NA	TRBV4-2	once	TRBJ2-1	CASSLQGEAYNEQFF	TGTGCCAGCAGCCTCCAGGGGGAGGCCTACAATGAGCAGTTCTTC
NA	TRBV2	NA	TRBJ2-1	CASGLWLALHEQFF	TGTGCCAGCGGACTGTGGCTAGCACTCCATGAGCAGTTCTTC
NA	TRBV7-3	few	TRBJ1-1	CASSSYGSTEAFF	TGTGCCAGCAGCTCGTACGGTTCCACTGAAGCTTTCTTT
NA	TRBV11-2	NA	TRBJ2-3	CASHDGGLLRTDTQYF	TGTGCCAGCCATGATGGGGGCCTCTTGAGGACAGATACGCAGTATTTT
NA	TRBV4-1	NA	TRBJ1-4	CASSQRGAPTNEKLFF	TGCGCCAGCAGCCAGCGGGGGGCCCCAACTAATGAAAAACTGTTTTTT
TRBD2	TRBV9	few	TRBJ2-3	CASSVGTSGRLDTQYF	TGTGCCAGCAGCGTAGGGACTAGCGGGAGACTTGATACGCAGTATTTT
NA	TRBV18	once	TRBJ2-7	CASSPPPKSGTSPHEQYF	TGTGCCAGCTCACCGCCGCCCAAATCCGGGACAAGCCCTCACGAGCAGTACTTC
TRBD2	TRBV7-6	NA	TRBJ2-3	CASSLEVAGGPNTQYF	TGTGCCAGCAGCTTAGAGGTAGCGGGAGGGCCGAATACGCAGTATTTT
NA	TRBV30	NA	TRBJ1-6	CAWSQQGFSPLHF	TGTGCCTGGTCTCAACAGGGCTTTTCACCCCTCCACTTT
NA	TRBV5-1	few	TRBJ1-4	CASRNRVSNEKLFF	TGCGCCAGCCGCAATCGGGTCTCTAATGAAAAACTGTTTTTT
NA	TRBV19	NA	TRBJ2-5	CASSIEIRFRETQYF	TGTGCCAGTAGTATAGAAATCAGATTTCGAGAGACCCAGTACTTC
NA	TRBV4-1	NA	TRBJ1-3	CASSHPGAPGNTIYF	TGCGCCAGCAGCCACCCAGGGGCCCCTGGAAACACCATATATTTT
NA	TRBV6-5	NA	TRBJ2-5	CASSPGGLLETQYF	TGTGCCAGCAGTCCCGGGGGACTCCTGGAGACCCAGTACTTC
TRBD2	TRBV19	NA	TRBJ2-4	CASSGLAGVLAKNIQYF	TGTGCCAGTTCGGGACTAGCGGGAGTCTTGGCCAAAAACATTCAGTACTTC
TRBD1	TRBV4-1	NA	TRBJ2-2	CASSQDRDRVAGELFF	TGCGCCAGCAGCCAAGATCGAGACAGGGTCGCCGGGGAGCTGTTTTTT
TRBD1	TRBV5-1	NA	TRBJ2-7	CASSSRTGVPYEQYF	TGCGCCAGCAGCTCACGGACAGGGGTCCCCTACGAGCAGTACTTC
TRBD2	TRBV7-6	NA	TRBJ2-1	CASSPGGGSYNEQFF	TGTGCCAGCAGTCCGGGAGGGGGCTCCTACAATGAGCAGTTCTTC
NA	TRBV11-2	NA	TRBJ1-1	CASSSPLTGNTEAFF	TGTGCCAGCAGCTCCCCCCTGACGGGGAACACTGAAGCTTTCTTT
NA	TRBV21-1	few	TRBJ2-7	CASSGRDRLFPGASYEQYF	TGTGCCAGCAGCGGGCGGGACAGGTTATTCCCCGGCGCCTCCTACGAGCAGTACTTC
NA	TRBV5-6	NA	TRBJ1-6	CASSLGGISSYNSPLHF	TGTGCCAGCAGCCTGGGCGGCATCAGCTCCTATAATTCACCCCTCCACTTT
TRBD2	TRBV30	NA	TRBJ2-1	CAWSVLSLAGVKRGYNEQFF	TGTGCCTGGAGTGTACTGAGCCTAGCGGGAGTCAAGCGGGGGTATAATGAGCAGTTCTTC
TRBD1	TRBV5-1	NA	TRBJ1-1	CASSRGTGDTEAFF	TGCGCCAGCAGCAGAGGGACAGGGGACACTGAAGCTTTCTTT
NA	TRBV19	NA	TRBJ1-5	CASSSRERQPQHF	TGTGCCAGTAGTTCGAGGGAAAGGCAGCCCCAGCATTTT
NA	TRBV5-1	few	TRBJ1-1	CASSLYMNTEAFF	TGCGCCAGCAGCTTGTACATGAACACTGAAGCTTTCTTT
TRBD1	TRBV29-1	NA	TRBJ2-6	CSVRTQGSGANVLTF	TGCAGCGTTCGGACACAGGGGTCTGGGGCCAACGTCCTGACTTTC
TRBD1	TRBV6-1	NA	TRBJ1-5	CASSGPGQGSNQPQHF	TGTGCCAGCAGTGGACCGGGACAGGGTAGCAATCAGCCCCAGCATTTT
NA	TRBV28	once	TRBJ1-1	CASSPGGVMNTEAFF	TGTGCCAGCAGTCCGGGGGGAGTTATGAACACTGAAGCTTTCTTT
TRBD2	TRBV11-2	NA	TRBJ2-1	CASSLGRSGRINNEQFF	TGTGCCAGCAGCTTAGGTCGGAGCGGGAGAATAAACAATGAGCAGTTCTTC
TRBD1	TRBV5-6	few	TRBJ2-5	CASNPYQGAETQYF	TGTGCCAGCAACCCATACCAGGGGGCAGAGACCCAGTACTTC
TRBD1	TRBV7-9	NA	TRBJ2-7	CSSSLPGTGGGEQYF	TGTTCCAGCAGCTTGCCCGGGACAGGGGGCGGCGAGCAGTACTTC
NA	TRBV5-1	NA	TRBJ2-1	CASSLVPVAGEQFF	TGCGCCAGCAGCTTGGTACCAGTGGCTGGTGAGCAGTTCTTC
NA	TRBV4-1	NA	TRBJ2-2	CASSLDRSGTGELFF	TGCGCCAGCAGCCTCGACAGGTCGGGCACCGGGGAGCTGTTTTTT
TRBD1	TRBV7-6	NA	TRBJ2-7	CASSLVGQSEQYF	TGTGCCAGCAGCTTAGTGGGACAGAGCGAGCAGTACTTC
TRBD1	TRBV7-7	NA	TRBJ2-2	CASSGTGEAGELFF	TGTGCTAGCAGCGGGACAGGGGAGGCCGGGGAGCTGTTTTTT
NA	TRBV19	NA	TRBJ1-2	CASSIPRDKANYGYTF	TGTGCCAGTAGTATTCCCCGGGACAAAGCTAACTATGGCTACACCTTC
NA	TRBV7-7	NA	TRBJ2-5	CASSRLPAEIETQYF	TGTGCCAGCAGCCGCTTGCCGGCGGAGATAGAGACCCAGTACTTC
NA	TRBV27	NA	TRBJ2-1	CASSLTGNEQFF	TGTGCCAGCAGTTTAACGGGCAATGAGCAGTTCTTC
TRBD1	TRBV5-1	NA	TRBJ1-1	CASSSTGVSTEAFF	TGCGCCAGCAGCTCCACAGGGGTGAGCACTGAAGCTTTCTTT
NA	TRBV18	few	TRBJ1-3	CASSPPGAGNTIYF	TGTGCCAGCTCACCACCGGGGGCGGGAAACACCATATATTTT
NA	TRBV30	NA	TRBJ1-6	CAWSSSTGHANSPLHF	TGTGCCTGGAGTTCCTCAACAGGGCATGCTAATTCACCCCTCCACTTT
NA	TRBV19	few	TRBJ2-1	CASSISLAGSYNEQFF	TGTGCCAGTAGTATAAGCTTGGCAGGCTCCTACAATGAGCAGTTCTTC
TRBD1	TRBV5-1	NA	TRBJ1-1	CASSLGSTGGSTEAFF	TGCGCCAGCAGCTTGGGCTCCACAGGGGGGAGTACTGAAGCTTTCTTT
NA	TRBV9	NA	TRBJ2-1	CASSPLRAGRNEQFF	TGTGCCAGCAGCCCCCTTCGAGCAGGGCGCAATGAGCAGTTCTTC
NA	TRBV5-1	NA	TRBJ2-7	CASSLGALGANEQYF	TGCGCCAGCAGCTTGGGAGCTTTAGGGGCAAACGAGCAGTACTTC